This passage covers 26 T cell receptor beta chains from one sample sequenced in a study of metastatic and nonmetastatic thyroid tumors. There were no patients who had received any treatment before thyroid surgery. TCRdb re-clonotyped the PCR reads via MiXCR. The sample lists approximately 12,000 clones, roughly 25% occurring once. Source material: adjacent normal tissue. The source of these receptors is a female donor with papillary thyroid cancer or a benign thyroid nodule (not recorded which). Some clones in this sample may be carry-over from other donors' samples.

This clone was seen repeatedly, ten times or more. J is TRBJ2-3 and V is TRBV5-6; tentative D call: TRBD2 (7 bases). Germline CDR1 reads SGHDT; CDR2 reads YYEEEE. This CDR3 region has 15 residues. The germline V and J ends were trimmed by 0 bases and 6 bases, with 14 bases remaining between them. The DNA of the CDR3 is TGTGCCAGCAGCTTGGGGGCGGGGGCCCGGGATACGCAGTATTTT. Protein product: CASSLGAGARDTQYF.

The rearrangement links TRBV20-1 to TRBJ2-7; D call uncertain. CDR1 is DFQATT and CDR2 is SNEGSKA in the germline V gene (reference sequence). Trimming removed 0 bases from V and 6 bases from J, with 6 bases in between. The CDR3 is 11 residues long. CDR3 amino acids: CSARDFVEQYF. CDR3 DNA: TGCAGTGCTAGAGATTTCGTCGAGCAGTACTTC.

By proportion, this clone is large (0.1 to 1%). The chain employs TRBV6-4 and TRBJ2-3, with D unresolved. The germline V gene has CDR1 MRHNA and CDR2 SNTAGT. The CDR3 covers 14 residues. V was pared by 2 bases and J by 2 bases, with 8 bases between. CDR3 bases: TGTGCCAGCAGTGACCTCGGCGCCACAGATACGCAGTATTTT. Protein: CASSDLGATDTQYF.

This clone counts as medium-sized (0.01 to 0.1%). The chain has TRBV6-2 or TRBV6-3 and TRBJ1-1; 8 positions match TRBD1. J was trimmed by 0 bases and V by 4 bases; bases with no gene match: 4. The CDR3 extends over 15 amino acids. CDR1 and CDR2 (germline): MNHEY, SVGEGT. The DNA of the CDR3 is TGTGCCAGCAGTTCCTGGACAGGGTTGAACACTGAAGCTTTCTTT. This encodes CASSSWTGLNTEAFF.

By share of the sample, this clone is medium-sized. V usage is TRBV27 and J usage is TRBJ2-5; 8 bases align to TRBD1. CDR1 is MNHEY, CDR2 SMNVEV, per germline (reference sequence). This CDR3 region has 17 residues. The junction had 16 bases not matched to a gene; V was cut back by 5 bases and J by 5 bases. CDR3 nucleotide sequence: TGTGCCAGCAGTCAGGGGGCGCGGGGACAAGGTTGGGAGACCCAGTACTTC. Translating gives CASSQGARGQGWETQYF.

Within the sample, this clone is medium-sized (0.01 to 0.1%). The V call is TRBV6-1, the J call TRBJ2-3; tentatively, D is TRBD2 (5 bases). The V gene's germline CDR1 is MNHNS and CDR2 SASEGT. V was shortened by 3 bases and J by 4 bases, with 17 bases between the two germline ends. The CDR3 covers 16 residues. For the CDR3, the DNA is TGTGCCAGCAGTGATAGGGCAGCCGCGGGTCCAGATACGCAGTATTTT. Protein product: CASSDRAAAGPDTQYF.

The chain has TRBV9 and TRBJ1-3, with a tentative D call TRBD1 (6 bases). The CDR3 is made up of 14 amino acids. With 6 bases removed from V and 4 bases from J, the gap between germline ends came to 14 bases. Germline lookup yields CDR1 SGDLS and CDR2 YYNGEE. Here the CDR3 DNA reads TGTGCCAGCATCCCTGGGGGGGCGGGAAACACCATATATTTT. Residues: CASIPGGAGNTIYF.

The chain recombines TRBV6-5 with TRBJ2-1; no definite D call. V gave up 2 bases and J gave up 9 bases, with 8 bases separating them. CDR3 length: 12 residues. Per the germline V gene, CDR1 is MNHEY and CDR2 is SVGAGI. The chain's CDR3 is CASSYGSSEQFF. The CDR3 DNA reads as TGTGCCAGCAGTTACGGGTCGAGTGAGCAGTTCTTC.

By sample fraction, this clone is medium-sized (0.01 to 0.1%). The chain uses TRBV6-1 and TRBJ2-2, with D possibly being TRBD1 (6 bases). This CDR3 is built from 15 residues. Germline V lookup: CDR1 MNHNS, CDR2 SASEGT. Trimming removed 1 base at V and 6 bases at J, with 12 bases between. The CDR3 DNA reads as TGTGCCAGCAGTGAAGTCCAGGGGATGGCCGGGGAGCTGTTTTTT. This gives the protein CASSEVQGMAGELFF.

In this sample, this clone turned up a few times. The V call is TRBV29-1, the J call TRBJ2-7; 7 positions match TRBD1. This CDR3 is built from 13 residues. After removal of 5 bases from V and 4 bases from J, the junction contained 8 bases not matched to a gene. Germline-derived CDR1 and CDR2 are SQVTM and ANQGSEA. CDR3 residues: CSVPGTDNYEQYF. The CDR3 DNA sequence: TGCAGCGTTCCCGGGACAGACAATTACGAGCAGTACTTC.

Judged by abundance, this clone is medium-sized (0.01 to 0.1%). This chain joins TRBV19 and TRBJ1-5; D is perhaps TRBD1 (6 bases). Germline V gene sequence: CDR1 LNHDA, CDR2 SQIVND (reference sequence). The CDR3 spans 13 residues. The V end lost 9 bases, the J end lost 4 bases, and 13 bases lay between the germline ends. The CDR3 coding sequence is TGTGCCAGCCGGGACACACTAAATCAGCCCCAGCATTTT. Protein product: CASRDTLNQPQHF.

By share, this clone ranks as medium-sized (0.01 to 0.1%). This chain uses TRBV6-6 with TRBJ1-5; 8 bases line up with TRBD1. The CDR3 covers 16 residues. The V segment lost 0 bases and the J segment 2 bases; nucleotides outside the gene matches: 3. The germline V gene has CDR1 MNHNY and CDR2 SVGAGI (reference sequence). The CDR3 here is CASSYSGTGGNQPQHF. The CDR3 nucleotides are TGTGCCAGCAGTTACTCCGGGACAGGTGGCAATCAGCCCCAGCATTTT.

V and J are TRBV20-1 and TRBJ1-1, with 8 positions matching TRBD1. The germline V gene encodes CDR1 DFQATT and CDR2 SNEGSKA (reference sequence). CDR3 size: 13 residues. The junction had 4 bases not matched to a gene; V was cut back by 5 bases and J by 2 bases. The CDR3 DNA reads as TGCAGTGCTGAGGGACAGGTAAACACTGAAGCTTTCTTT. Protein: CSAEGQVNTEAFF.

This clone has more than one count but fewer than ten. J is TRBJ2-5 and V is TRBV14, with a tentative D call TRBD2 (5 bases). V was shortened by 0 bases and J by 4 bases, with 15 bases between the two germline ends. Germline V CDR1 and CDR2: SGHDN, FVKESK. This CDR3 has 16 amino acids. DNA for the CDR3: TGTGCCAGCAGCCAAGAGTTAGGAGGTCTTGGAGAGACCCAGTACTTC. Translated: CASSQELGGLGETQYF.

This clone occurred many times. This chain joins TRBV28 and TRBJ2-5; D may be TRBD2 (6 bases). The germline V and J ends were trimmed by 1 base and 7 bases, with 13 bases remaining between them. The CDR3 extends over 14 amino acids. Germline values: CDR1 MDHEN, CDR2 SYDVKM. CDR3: CASSLFSLGGTQYF. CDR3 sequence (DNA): TGTGCCAGCAGTTTATTCTCTCTCGGGGGGACCCAGTACTTC.

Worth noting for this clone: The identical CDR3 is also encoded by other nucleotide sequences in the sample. CDR3 region: CAISAKGVARYNEQFF. The DNA of the CDR3 is TGTGCCATCAGCGCGAAGGGGGTCGCGCGCTACAATGAGCAGTTCTTC. The chain links TRBV10-3 to TRBJ2-1, with D perhaps TRBD1 (6 bases). The germline CDR1 and CDR2 sequences are ENHRY and SYGVKD. Trimming took off 6 bases at V and 3 bases at J, with 18 bases between the two ends. This CDR3 region has 16 residues.

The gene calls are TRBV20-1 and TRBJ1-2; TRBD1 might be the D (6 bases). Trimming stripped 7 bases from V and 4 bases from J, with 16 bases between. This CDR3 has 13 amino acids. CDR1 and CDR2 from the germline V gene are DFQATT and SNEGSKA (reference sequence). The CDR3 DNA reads TGCAGTGTGGACAGCCAGGGAGGCTATGGCTACACCTTC. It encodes CSVDSQGGYGYTF.

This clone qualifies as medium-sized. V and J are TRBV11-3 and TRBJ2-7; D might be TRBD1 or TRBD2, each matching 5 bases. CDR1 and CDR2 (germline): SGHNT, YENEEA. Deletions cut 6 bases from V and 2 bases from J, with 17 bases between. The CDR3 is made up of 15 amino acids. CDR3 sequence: CASSSMGDGTYEQYF. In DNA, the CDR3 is TGTGCCAGCAGTTCAATGGGGGACGGAACCTACGAGCAGTACTTC.

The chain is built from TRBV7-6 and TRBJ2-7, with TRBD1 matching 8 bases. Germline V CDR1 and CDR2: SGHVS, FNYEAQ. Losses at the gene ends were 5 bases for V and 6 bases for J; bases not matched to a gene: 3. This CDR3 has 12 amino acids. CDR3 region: CASSPTGGEQYF. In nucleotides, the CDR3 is TGTGCCAGCAGCCCTACAGGGGGCGAGCAGTACTTC.

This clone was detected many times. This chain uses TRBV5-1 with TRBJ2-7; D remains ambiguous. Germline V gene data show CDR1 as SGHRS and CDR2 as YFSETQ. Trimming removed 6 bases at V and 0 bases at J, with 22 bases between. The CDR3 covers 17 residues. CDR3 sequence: CASTSYQSGFPSYEQYF. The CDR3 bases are TGCGCCAGCACCTCCTACCAGTCAGGCTTCCCCTCCTACGAGCAGTACTTC.

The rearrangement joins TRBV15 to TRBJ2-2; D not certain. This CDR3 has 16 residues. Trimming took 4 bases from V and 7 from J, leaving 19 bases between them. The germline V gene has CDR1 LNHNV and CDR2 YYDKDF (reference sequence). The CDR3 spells CATSIVVTARGGELFF. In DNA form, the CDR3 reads TGTGCCACCAGCATAGTAGTCACTGCACGAGGCGGGGAGCTGTTTTTT. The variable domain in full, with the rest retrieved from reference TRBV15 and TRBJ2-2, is DAMVIQNPRYQVTQFGKPVTLSCSQTLNHNVMYWYQQKSSQAPKLLFHYYDKDFNNEADTPDNFQSRRPNTSFCFLDIRSPGLGDTAMYLCATSIVVTARGGELFFGEGSRLTVL.

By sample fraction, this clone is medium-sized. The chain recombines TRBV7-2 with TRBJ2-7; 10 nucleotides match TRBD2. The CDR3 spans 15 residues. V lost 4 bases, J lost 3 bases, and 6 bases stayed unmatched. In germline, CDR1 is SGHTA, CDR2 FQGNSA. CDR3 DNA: TGTGCCAGCAGCTCTTCTAGCGGGGGATACTACGAGCAGTACTTC. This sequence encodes CASSSSSGGYYEQYF.

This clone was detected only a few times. The CDR3 sequence: CASSLSMGYEQYF. CDR3 coding DNA: TGTGCCAGCAGCTTAAGTATGGGCTACGAGCAGTACTTC. The chain uses TRBV11-3 and TRBJ2-7, with D unresolved. The germline CDR1 and CDR2 sequences are SGHNT and YENEEA. Trimming shortened V by 2 bases and J by 3 bases, and 8 bases separated the two germline ends. The CDR3 sequence is 13 residues long.

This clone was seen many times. The CDR3 DNA reads TGCGCCAGCAGAGGGACAGGGGGCAATGAGCAGTTCTTC. It codes for CASRGTGGNEQFF. The chain combines TRBV5-1 with TRBJ2-1, with 11 bases matching TRBD1. Germline lookup yields CDR1 SGHRS and CDR2 YFSETQ. J was trimmed by 6 bases and V by 5 bases; bases with no gene match: 1. The CDR3 has 13 residues.

The CDR3 spells CASSKVRQENYGYTF. The CDR3 nucleotides are TGTGCCAGTAGTAAAGTTAGACAGGAGAACTATGGCTACACCTTC. The chain carries TRBV19 and TRBJ1-2; weak D call: TRBD1 (6 bases). Trimming stripped 4 bases from V and 2 bases from J, with 14 bases between. CDR3 length: 15 residues. Germline-derived CDR1 and CDR2 are LNHDA and SQIVND (reference sequence).

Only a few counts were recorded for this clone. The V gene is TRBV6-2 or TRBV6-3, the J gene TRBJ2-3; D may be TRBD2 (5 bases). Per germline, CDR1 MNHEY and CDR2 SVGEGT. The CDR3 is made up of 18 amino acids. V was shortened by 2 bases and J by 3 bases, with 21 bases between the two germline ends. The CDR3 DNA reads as TGTGCCAGCAGTTACCCATATACCCCTAGCCTTGAGACAGATACGCAGTATTTT. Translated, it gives CASSYPYTPSLETDTQYF.